This is a list of T cell receptor beta chains from one sample in a study of T cell responses to AZD1222 COVID-19 vaccine. The method was immunoSEQ multiplex PCR; TCRdb's version includes in-frame clones alone and lacks a portion of them. This table holds approximately 84,000 clones, 75% to 90% found once. The sample in question was peripheral blood, obtained on day 0 of AZD1222 vaccination. The receptors originated from an adult in good health. The CDR3 runs from the conserved cysteine through the conserved F or W. A D gene is named only where the DNA matches it firmly. Rows may omit the clone size; those that give it use once, few, many or a size class.

TRBD1,TRBJ2-1,TRBV7-9,NA,TGTGCCAGCAGATCGGGACAGGGGTACAATGAGCAGTTCTTC,CASRSGQGYNEQFF
TRBD1,TRBJ2-2,TRBV5-1,once,TGCGCCAGCAGCTCAAAACAGGGGACGATTGCCGGGGAGCTGTTTTTT,CASSSKQGTIAGELFF
NA,TRBJ2-1,TRBV2,NA,TGTGCCAGCAGGAACGGGGCTCTATTTAACAATGAGCAGTTCTTC,CASRNGALFNNEQFF
NA,TRBJ1-4,TRBV7-2,few,TGTGCCAGCAGCTTAATCGGCCTCGCGGCAACTAATGAAAAACTGTTTTTT,CASSLIGLAATNEKLFF
NA,TRBJ2-6,TRBV28,NA,TGTGCCAGCAGTCCCCCGTCCGGGGCCAACGTCCTGACTTTC,CASSPPSGANVLTF
NA,TRBJ1-2,TRBV19,NA,TGTGCCAGTAGTATAGATGGAGACAGCTTCTATGGCTACACCTTC,CASSIDGDSFYGYTF
TRBD1,TRBJ2-1,TRBV6-5,NA,TGTGCCAGCAGCCTCGGACAGGGGGTAGTCAATGAGCAGTTCTTC,CASSLGQGVVNEQFF
NA,TRBJ1-5,TRBV24-1,NA,TGTGCCACCAGTGACTCGGACAGCAATCAGCCCCAGCATTTT,CATSDSDSNQPQHF
NA,TRBJ2-2,TRBV10-1,NA,TGCGCCAGCAGTACATTGGCCCTTGACAGGTCGAACACCGGGGAGCTGTTTTTT,CASSTLALDRSNTGELFF
NA,TRBJ1-6,TRBV21-1,NA,TGTGCCAGCAGCAAGGACAGTCCATCCCTAAATTCACCCCTCCACTTT,CASSKDSPSLNSPLHF